The 2 T cell receptor beta chains below come from one sample, sequenced in a study of OX40 agonist ivuxolimab in advanced cancers. The assay was immunoSEQ multiplex PCR, and TCRdb's table has in-frame clones only and misses some. The sample carries around 82,000 clones, approximately 90% recorded once. This specimen was CD4+ or CD8+ T cells sorted from blood, taken in a trial of the OX40 agonist ivuxolimab. The receptors derive from an adult with an advanced solid tumor such as melanoma, head and neck, liver or kidney cancer.

The gene calls are TRBV4-1 and TRBJ2-2, with 9 bases aligning to TRBD1. The V segment lost 3 bases and the J segment 4 bases; nucleotides outside the gene matches: 6. Germline CDR1 reads MGHRA; CDR2 reads YSYEKL. This CDR3 comprises 16 residues. CDR3 region: CASSQHTGGSTGELFF. As DNA, the CDR3 is TGCGCCAGCAGCCAGCACACAGGGGGCAGCACCGGGGAGCTGTTTTTT.

The V and J genes are TRBV2 and TRBJ2-1; possibly TRBD1 for D (5 bases). Germline-derived CDR1 and CDR2 are SNHLY and FYNNEI. Trimming stripped 11 bases from V and 0 bases from J, with 14 bases between. The CDR3 loop spans 14 amino acids. The chain's CDR3 is CAGAPGISYNEQFF. Here the CDR3 DNA reads TGTGCCGGGGCCCCAGGGATCTCCTACAATGAGCAGTTCTTC.